Below, 5 T cell receptor beta chains from the same sample are listed, as sequenced in a study of blood T cells in healthy people across ages. Sample-barcoded 5' priming and a J-beta primer mix drove a second PCR of about 6 to 11 cycles. A single record per CDR3 protein comes from TCRdb applying MiXCR to the 5' RACE reads. This sample yields about 760,000 distinct CDR3 sequences, of which about 56% are seen a single time; around 24% belongs to the top ten. Material: blood. These receptors all stem from a man aged 35-49 years in good health.

This chain joins TRBV7-2 and TRBJ1-1, with 8 bases aligning to TRBD1. The germline CDR1 and CDR2 sequences are SGHTA and FQGNSA. V lost 5 bases to trimming and J lost 0 bases; unmatched junction nucleotides: 8. The CDR3 covers 16 residues. The CDR3 sequence is CASSITNRGMNTEAFF. The CDR3 DNA sequence: TGTGCCAGCAGCATAACCAACAGGGGGATGAACACTGAAGCTTTCTTT.

This chain connects TRBV7-2 to TRBJ2-7, with D possibly matching TRBD2 (6 bases). Germline loops: CDR1 SGHTA, CDR2 FQGNSA. The CDR3 has 18 amino acids. The V gene lost 3 bases and the J gene lost 2 bases, with 23 bases spanning the gap. The CDR3 region is CASSFDLSGGKLAYEQYF. CDR3 nucleotides: TGTGCCAGCAGCTTCGACCTGAGTGGCGGGAAGTTAGCCTACGAGCAGTACTTC.

V and J are TRBV5-1 and TRBJ2-5; 12 positions agree with TRBD1. In germline, CDR1 is SGHRS, CDR2 YFSETQ. The J segment lost 11 bases and the V segment lost 4 bases, leaving 15 bases of the junction unmatched. CDR3 length equals 16 residues. CDR3 nucleotide sequence: TGCGCCAGCAGCCCGGGACAGGGGGCAGCTTGGAATGAGCAGTACTTC. Its protein is CASSPGQGAAWNEQYF.

The chain has TRBV14 and TRBJ2-1; a possible D gene is TRBD1 (5 bases). V lost 1 base and J lost 14, with 9 bases in between. This CDR3 contains 11 residues. The germline CDR1 and CDR2 sequences are SGHDN and FVKESK. This CDR3 is CASSQGTSEFF. The CDR3 DNA sequence: TGTGCCAGCAGCCAAGGGACAAGTGAGTTCTTC.

V is TRBV24-1 and J is TRBJ2-5; D remains ambiguous. The germline V gene has CDR1 KGHDR and CDR2 SFDVKD. The CDR3 extends over 16 amino acids. Deletions cut 1 base from V and 1 base from J, with 12 bases between. The CDR3 nucleotides read TGTGCCACCAGTGATTTCGGTACCCGGATCCAAGAGACCCAGTACTTC. Translated: CATSDFGTRIQETQYF.